This T cell receptor beta chain was recorded in a study of blood T cell repertoires in COVID-19. Study context: Acute-phase and convalescent COVID-19 samples originated in the United States, Italy and Spain.

Measured with immunoSEQ multiplex PCR; TCRdb has only the in-frame clones, and not every one. This sample has around 200,000 clones, with approximately 84% found just once. Recovered Cohort 3 donors showed two negative PCRs, clearance, or symptom resolution. From germline, CDR1 is SGHVS and CDR2 FNYEAQ. The CDR3 spans 16 residues. The junction had 15 bases not matched to a gene; V was cut back by 6 bases and J by 4 bases. Material: PBMCs or T cells enriched from blood (not recorded which). The receptor was isolated from a woman aged 25 to 39 who had recovered from COVID-19. The V gene is TRBV7-6, the J gene TRBJ2-7, with 7 bases lining up with TRBD1. Written as DNA, the CDR3 is TGTGCCAGCAGTCCTGCGGAAGGGACAGTCATATACGAGCAGTACTTC. Amino acid sequence: CASSPAEGTVIYEQYF.